A single sample gave rise to the 9 T cell receptor beta chains below, sequenced in a study of cytotoxic CD8 clonotypes in ibrutinib-treated CLL. TCRdb's table, derived via immunoSEQ multiplex PCR, lists solely in-frame clones and lacks some. The table has approximately 24,000 clones, 55% to 70% seen once; the top ten hold roughly 50%. The sequenced sample was PBMCs, obtained at disease progression, from a patient treated with ibrutinib. All receptors derive from a human donor with chronic lymphocytic leukemia.

This clone was recorded once. The rearrangement uses TRBV6-5 and TRBJ2-3, with D possibly TRBD1 on 6 matching bases. CDR1 is MNHEY, CDR2 SVGAGI, per germline. V lost 6 bases and J 2 bases, leaving 12 bases between the germline ends. The CDR3 totals 14 residues. CDR3 DNA sequence: TGTGCCAGCAGCTCCTGGGGGCCCACAGATACGCAGTATTTT. Protein: CASSSWGPTDTQYF.

This clone has just one count. The CDR3 coding sequence is TGCAGCGTTTCGGGAGCAGGGGGAAATCAGCCCCAGCATTTT. This gives the protein CSVSGAGGNQPQHF. The rearrangement links TRBV29-1 to TRBJ1-5; 7 bases map to TRBD1. Per the germline V gene, CDR1 is SQVTM and CDR2 is ANQGSEA. V lost 5 bases to trimming and J lost 4 bases; unmatched junction nucleotides: 8. CDR3 length equals 14 residues.

This rearrangement joins TRBV11-2 to TRBJ1-6, with D perhaps TRBD1 (5 bases). With 1 base removed from V and 6 bases from J, the gap between germline ends came to 13 bases. CDR3 length equals 16 residues. The V gene's germline CDR1 is SGHAT and CDR2 FQNNGV. CDR3 bases: TGTGCCAGCAGCTTAGTTCCCGGGGGAGGTAATTCACCCCTCCACTTT. Translated: CASSLVPGGGNSPLHF.

The genes are TRBV19 and TRBJ1-1; D perhaps matches TRBD1 (5 bases). The V end was cut by 8 bases, the J end by 6 bases, with 10 bases between. The germline V gene has CDR1 LNHDA and CDR2 SQIVND (reference sequence). The CDR3 contains 11 residues. CDR3 region: CASLQGPEAFF. Written as DNA, the CDR3 is TGTGCCAGTCTCCAGGGTCCTGAAGCTTTCTTT. Together with reference TRBV19 and TRBJ1-1, the CDR3 gives the full variable domain: DGGITQSPKYLFRKEGQNVTLSCEQNLNHDAMYWYRQDPGQGLRLIYYSQIVNDFQKGDIAEGYSVSREKKESFPLTVTSAQKNPTAFYLCASLQGPEAFFGQGTRLTVV.

The chain links TRBV5-1 to TRBJ2-1, with no clear D. V lost 4 bases to trimming and J lost 4 bases, with 12 bases between them. The CDR3 loop spans 14 amino acids. Germline V gene sequence: CDR1 SGHRS, CDR2 YFSETQ. This CDR3 reads CASSPDYLYNEQFF. CDR3 bases: TGCGCCAGCAGCCCGGATTACCTTTACAATGAGCAGTTCTTC.

This clone is medium-sized in the sample. The chain is built from TRBV10-3 and TRBJ1-1; weak D call: TRBD1 (6 bases). Germline assignment: CDR1 ENHRY and CDR2 SYGVKD. Trimming shortened V by 8 bases and J by 0 bases, and 7 bases separated the two germline ends. The CDR3 contains 12 residues. The CDR3 loop is CAIGQMNTEAFF. The CDR3 DNA follows: TGTGCCATCGGACAGATGAACACTGAAGCTTTCTTT.

This clone was detected a few times. This chain links TRBV27 with TRBJ1-4, with D possibly being TRBD1 (5 bases). CDR3 length: 15 residues. Deletions cut 2 bases from V and 5 bases from J, with 12 bases between. Germline V lookup: CDR1 MNHEY, CDR2 SMNVEV (reference sequence). The CDR3 region has the DNA TGTGCCAGCAGTTTAGGCCAGGGCCTAAATGAAAAACTGTTTTTT. Protein product: CASSLGQGLNEKLFF.

This clone was observed a single time. This chain connects TRBV5-1 to TRBJ1-6; 9 nucleotides agree with TRBD1. Per the germline V gene, CDR1 is SGHRS and CDR2 is YFSETQ. The CDR3 totals 16 residues. V trimming: 4 bases; J trimming: 2 bases; junction bases outside the gene matches: 4. This chain's CDR3 is CASSLQGATYNSPLHF. CDR3 in DNA: TGCGCCAGCAGCCTACAGGGGGCAACCTATAATTCACCCCTCCACTTT.

The V and J genes are TRBV2 and TRBJ1-2; the D is unclear. Trimming stripped 5 bases from V and 5 bases from J, with 12 bases between. Germline CDR1 reads SNHLY; CDR2 reads FYNNEI. The CDR3 runs to 13 residues. The CDR3 nucleotides are TGTGCCAGCAGTCGACTGACGAATTATGGCTACACCTTC. It translates to CASSRLTNYGYTF.